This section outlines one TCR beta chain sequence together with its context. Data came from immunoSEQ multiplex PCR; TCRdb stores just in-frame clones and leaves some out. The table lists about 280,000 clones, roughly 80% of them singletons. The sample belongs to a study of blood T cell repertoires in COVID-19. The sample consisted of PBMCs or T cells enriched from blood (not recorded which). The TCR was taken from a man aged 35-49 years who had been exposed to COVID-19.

The CDR3 spells CASNEREGSTQYF. In DNA, the CDR3 is TGTGCCAGCAATGAGCGGGAGGGTAGCACCCAGTACTTC. The J gene is TRBJ2-5, the V gene TRBV21-1; the table calls TRBD2, which could not be checked here. TRBV21-1 is a pseudogene segment. The CDR3 loop spans 13 amino acids.